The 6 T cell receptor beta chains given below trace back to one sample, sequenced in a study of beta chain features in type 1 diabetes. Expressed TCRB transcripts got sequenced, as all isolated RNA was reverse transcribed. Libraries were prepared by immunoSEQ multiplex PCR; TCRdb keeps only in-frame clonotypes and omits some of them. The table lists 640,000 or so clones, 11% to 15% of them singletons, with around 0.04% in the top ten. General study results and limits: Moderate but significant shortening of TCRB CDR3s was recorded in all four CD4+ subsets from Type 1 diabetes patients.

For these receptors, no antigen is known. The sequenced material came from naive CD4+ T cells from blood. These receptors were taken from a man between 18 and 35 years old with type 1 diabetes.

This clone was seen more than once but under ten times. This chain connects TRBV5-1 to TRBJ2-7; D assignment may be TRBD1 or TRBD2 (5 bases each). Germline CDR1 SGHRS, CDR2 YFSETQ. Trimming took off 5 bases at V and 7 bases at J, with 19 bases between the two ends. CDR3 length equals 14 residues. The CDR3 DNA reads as TGCGCCAGCAGTATGACAGCCTACTCGGGGGAGCAGTACTTC. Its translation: CASSMTAYSGEQYF. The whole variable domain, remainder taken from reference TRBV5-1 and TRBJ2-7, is KAGVTQTPRYLIKTRGQQVTLSCSPISGHRSVSWYQQTPGQGLQFLFEYFSETQRNKGNFPGRFSGRQFSNSRSEMNVSTLELGDSALYLCASSMTAYSGEQYFGPGTRLTVT.

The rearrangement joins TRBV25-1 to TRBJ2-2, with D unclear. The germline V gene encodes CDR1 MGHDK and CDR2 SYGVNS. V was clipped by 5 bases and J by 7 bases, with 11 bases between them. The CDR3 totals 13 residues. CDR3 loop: CASSQANGGELFF. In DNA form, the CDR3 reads TGTGCCAGCAGTCAAGCGAACGGCGGGGAGCTGTTTTTT. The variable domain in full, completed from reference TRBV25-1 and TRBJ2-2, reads EADIYQTPRYLVIGTGKKITLECSQTMGHDKMYWYQQDPGMELHLIHYSYGVNSTEKGDLSSESTVSRIRTEHFPLTLESARPSHTSQYLCASSQANGGELFFGEGSRLTVL.

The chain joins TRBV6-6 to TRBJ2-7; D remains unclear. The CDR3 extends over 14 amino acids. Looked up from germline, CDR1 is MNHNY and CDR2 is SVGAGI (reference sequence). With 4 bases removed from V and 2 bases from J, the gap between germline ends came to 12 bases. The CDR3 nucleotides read TGTGCCAGCAGTTCCCGGACGCTTACCTACGAGCAGTACTTC. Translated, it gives CASSSRTLTYEQYF.

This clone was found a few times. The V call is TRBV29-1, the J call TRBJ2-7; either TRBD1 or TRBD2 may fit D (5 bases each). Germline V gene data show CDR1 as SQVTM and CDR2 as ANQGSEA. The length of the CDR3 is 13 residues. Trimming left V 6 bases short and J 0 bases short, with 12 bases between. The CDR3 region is CSVTGPTSYEQYF. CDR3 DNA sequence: TGCAGCGTCACGGGGCCGACCTCCTACGAGCAGTACTTC.

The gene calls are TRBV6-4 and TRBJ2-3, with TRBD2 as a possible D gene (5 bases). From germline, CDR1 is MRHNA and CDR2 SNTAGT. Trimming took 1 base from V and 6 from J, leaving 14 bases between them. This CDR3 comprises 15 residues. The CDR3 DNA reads TGTGCCAGCAGTGACTGGGCGGGTTGTACTGATACGCAGTATTTT. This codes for CASSDWAGCTDTQYF.

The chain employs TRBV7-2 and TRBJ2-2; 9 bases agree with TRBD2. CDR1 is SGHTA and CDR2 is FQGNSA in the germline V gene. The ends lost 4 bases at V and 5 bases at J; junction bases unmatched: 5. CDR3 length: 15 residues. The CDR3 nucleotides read TGTGCCAGCAGCTATAGCGGGGGTAGTACCGGGGAGCTGTTTTTT. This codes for CASSYSGGSTGELFF.